One T cell receptor (beta chain) is described in this entry. Which antigen it targets is not known. Qualities for individual bases were not recorded, and no much larger clone is one base off. This specimen belongs to a study of T cell changes during pregnancy in multiple sclerosis (dated by TCRdb to about 2019). Regarding the complete study: The study looked at changes in the T cell repertoire across pregnancy in women with multiple sclerosis.

Library construction relied on the immunoSEQ multiplex PCR assay. Imported from immuneACCESS, the table was reduced by TCRdb to in-frame sequences with V and J called. These copies leave out some clones; in studies compared against another copy, an unresolved V gene accounts for under half, and the cause of the remainder is not known. Within this sample are roughly 100,000 clones, with 90% to 95% of them counted one time only. The ten largest clonotypes hold more than 1.5% of the sample. Deletion took 0 bases off V and 4 bases off J, with a span of 17 bases between the germline ends. CDR1 and CDR2 are drawn from the germline V gene: ENHRY, SYGVKD. The CDR3 runs 17 amino acids, cysteine and phenylalanine included. The only DNA kept is the CDR3, 51 bases in frame from the first base.

The V gene is TRBV10-3 and the J gene is TRBJ2-3; TRBD2 is perhaps the D gene, given 6 matching bases. The source material was peripheral blood, sampled after pregnancy. This clonotype was sampled from a female donor in good health, enrolled as a control in a pregnancy study. The CDR3 region: CAISESLLGGGSDTQYF. The DNA reads TGTGCCATCAGTGAGTCCCTCCTAGGAGGAGGGTCAGATACGCAGTATTTT.